This is a list of T cell receptor beta chains from one sample in a study of blood T cell repertoires in COVID-19. Clones were sequenced by immunoSEQ multiplex PCR, and TCRdb holds only the in-frame ones, with some missing. This sample carries 250,000 to 350,000 clones, roughly 87% of them seen once, and the ten largest clones take about 2.2%. The sequencing sample was made of peripheral blood. The receptors shown here come from a woman aged 45-65 years who had recovered from COVID-19. Each CDR3 is given with its conserved first and last residue. The D gene is left open where the match is weak. Clone size is given for some rows only: seen once, a few or many times, or a class if the clone is expanded.

D: .
size: .
V: TRBV7-2
J: TRBJ1-1
DNA: TGTGCCAGCAGCTTATGGGAGGGGGTCGATGCTTTCTTT
CDR3: CASSLWEGVDAFF

D: .
size: .
V: TRBV10-2
J: TRBJ1-2
DNA: TGCGCCAGCAGTGAAACAGGACCTAACTATGGCTACACCTTC
CDR3: CASSETGPNYGYTF

D: TRBD1
size: once
V: TRBV5-8
J: TRBJ2-7
DNA: TGTGCCAGCAGCTCGATCGGGACAGTCTACCTCGAGCAGTACTTC
CDR3: CASSSIGTVYLEQYF

D: .
size: .
V: TRBV7-2
J: TRBJ1-1
DNA: TGTGCCAGCAGCTTAGTTCCCACAGGTATGAACACTGAAGCTTTCTTT
CDR3: CASSLVPTGMNTEAFF

D: TRBD1
size: .
V: TRBV2
J: TRBJ2-5
DNA: TGTGCCAGCACTAGGGACAGCCAAGAGACCCAGTACTTC
CDR3: CASTRDSQETQYF

D: .
size: .
V: TRBV7-2
J: TRBJ1-5
DNA: TGTGCCAGCAGGATGACTCAGGGGCCCCAGCATTTT
CDR3: CASRMTQGPQHF

D: .
size: .
V: TRBV30
J: TRBJ1-5
DNA: TGTGCCTGGAGTTACGGAGAGAATCAGCCCCAGCATTTT
CDR3: CAWSYGENQPQHF

D: .
size: .
V: TRBV6-4
J: TRBJ2-3
DNA: TGTGCCAGCAGTGACCCATACGCGTCCGCAGATACGCAGTATTTT
CDR3: CASSDPYASADTQYF

D: TRBD2
size: .
V: TRBV29-1
J: TRBJ2-5
DNA: TGCAGCGTCCCGACTAGCGGGAGATCGGAGACCCAGTACTTC
CDR3: CSVPTSGRSETQYF

D: .
size: .
V: TRBV6-5
J: TRBJ1-2
DNA: TGTGCCAGCAGTACGAATACAGGGATCTATGGCTACACCTTC
CDR3: CASSTNTGIYGYTF

D: .
size: .
V: TRBV7-2
J: TRBJ1-6
DNA: TGTGCCAGCAGCTTAGGAGTTGGGGCAAGGGCACCCCTCCACTTT
CDR3: CASSLGVGARAPLHF

D: TRBD2
size: .
V: TRBV28
J: TRBJ2-7
DNA: TGTGCCAGCAGTTCGACTAGCGGGAGTAAGGTGCAGTACTTC
CDR3: CASSSTSGSKVQYF

D: .
size: .
V: TRBV28
J: TRBJ1-2
DNA: TGTGCCAGCAGTTTGGGCCAGATAGATGGCTACACCTTC
CDR3: CASSLGQIDGYTF

D: .
size: .
V: TRBV6-5
J: TRBJ1-6
DNA: TGTGCCAGCAGTTACGTCTCGGGGAGTAATTCACCCCTCCACTTT
CDR3: CASSYVSGSNSPLHF

D: .
size: .
V: TRBV7-9
J: TRBJ1-6
DNA: TGTGCCAGCAGCTTGGCCGGAGGTAACTTT
CDR3: CASSLAGGNF

D: .
size: .
V: TRBV25-1
J: TRBJ1-2
DNA: TGTGCCAGCAGTGTCCAGGGGTATGGCTACACCTTC
CDR3: CASSVQGYGYTF

D: .
size: .
V: TRBV3-1/TRBV3-2
J: TRBJ1-1
DNA: TGTGCCAGCAGCTCTTGGGCAAGGTCAGGAAACACTGAAGCTTTCTTT
CDR3: CASSSWARSGNTEAFF

D: TRBD2
size: .
V: TRBV3-1/TRBV3-2
J: TRBJ2-2
DNA: TGTGCCAGCAGCCTCCGGACTAGCGGGAGGGTAGGGGAGCTGTTTTTT
CDR3: CASSLRTSGRVGELFF

D: TRBD1
size: .
V: TRBV11-2
J: TRBJ1-1
DNA: TGTGCCAGCAGCTTAGACTGGACAGGGGGCACTGAAGCTTTCTTT
CDR3: CASSLDWTGGTEAFF

D: .
size: .
V: TRBV6-5
J: TRBJ1-2
DNA: TGTGCCAGCAGCTTGGGACTGTACTATGGCTACACCTTC
CDR3: CASSLGLYYGYTF

D: .
size: .
V: TRBV5-5
J: TRBJ1-2
DNA: TGTGCCAGCAGCTTGGATGGAGCTAACTATGGCTACACCTTC
CDR3: CASSLDGANYGYTF

D: .
size: .
V: TRBV11-2
J: TRBJ2-1
DNA: TGTGCCAGCGGGGGCGATGTCTTTACCTACAATGAGCAGTTCTTC
CDR3: CASGGDVFTYNEQFF

D: .
size: .
V: TRBV18
J: TRBJ1-3
DNA: TGTGCCAGCTCACGAACGGAGGGTCCTGGAAACACCATATATTTT
CDR3: CASSRTEGPGNTIYF